Listed below are T cell receptor beta chains from one sample, sequenced in a study of T cell responses to AZD1222 COVID-19 vaccine. Clones were read by immunoSEQ multiplex PCR, and TCRdb kept only the in-frame ones, dropping some. The table includes approximately 24,000 clones, 88% detected once. The material was peripheral blood, obtained 28 days after the second AZD1222 dose. The receptor source for this set is an adult who received the AZD1222 COVID-19 vaccine. CDR3s include the opening cysteine and the closing phenylalanine or tryptophan. A D gene is named only where the DNA matches it firmly. Not every row has a clone size; where given, it reads once, few, many or a size class.

-,TRBJ1-1,-,TRBV6-5,TGTGCCAGCATGGCGGGCCGGGTGAACACTGAAGCTTTCTTT,CASMAGRVNTEAFF
-,TRBJ1-2,TRBD1,TRBV2,TGTGCCAGCAGTGACCTGACAGGGTACTATGGCTACACCTTC,CASSDLTGYYGYTF
-,TRBJ1-6,-,TRBV19,TGTGCCAGTAGGGGATGGGGGAATTCACCCCTCCACTTT,CASRGWGNSPLHF
-,TRBJ2-2,TRBD1,TRBV7-9,TGTGCCAGCAGCTCTCGGACAGGGGGATCACACACCGGGGAGCTGTTTTTT,CASSSRTGGSHTGELFF
-,TRBJ2-7,TRBD1,TRBV5-5,TGTGCCAGCAGCCTCGGGACAGAGACCTACGAGCAGTACTTC,CASSLGTETYEQYF
-,TRBJ1-4,-,TRBV24-1,TGTGCCACCAGTGATTCCGGGGGAAATAATGAAAAACTGTTTTTT,CATSDSGGNNEKLFF
-,TRBJ1-1,TRBD1,TRBV19,TGTGCCAGTAGTAACCCGGGACAGGGGGCGCGAACTGAAGCTTTCTTT,CASSNPGQGARTEAFF
-,TRBJ1-2,-,TRBV7-2,TGTGCCAGCAGCTTATACGAAGGTCTGGTGGGCTACACCTTC,CASSLYEGLVGYTF
-,TRBJ1-2,-,TRBV28,TGTGCCAGCAGTCAAACCCGGGACACGACGATTTATGGCTACACCTTC,CASSQTRDTTIYGYTF
-,TRBJ1-2,TRBD1,TRBV6-6,TGTGCCAGCAGTCAGACAGGGGATGGCTACACCTTC,CASSQTGDGYTF
-,TRBJ1-2,-,TRBV13,TGTGCCAGCAGCTTGGGGTTTAGCTATGGCTACACCTTC,CASSLGFSYGYTF
-,TRBJ2-2,-,TRBV5-8,TGTGCCAGCAGCTTGCTTCAGGGTTTCACCGGGGAGCTGTTTTTT,CASSLLQGFTGELFF
-,TRBJ2-2,-,TRBV2,TGTGCCAGCAGCCCCCGGTCAGGGGGGACCGGGGAGCTGTTTTTT,CASSPRSGGTGELFF
-,TRBJ2-2,TRBD1,TRBV18,TGTGCCAGCTCCCCACAGGGGGCGAACACCGGGGAGCTGTTTTTT,CASSPQGANTGELFF
few,TRBJ2-5,TRBD2,TRBV6-1,TGTGCCAGCAGTGAAATCTGGGCGGGGGGGACCCAGTACTTC,CASSEIWAGGTQYF
-,TRBJ1-6,-,TRBV3-1/TRBV3-2,TGTGCCAGCAGCCGAGATAGGGGGAGTTCACCCCTCCACTTT,CASSRDRGSSPLHF
-,TRBJ2-1,TRBD2,TRBV2,TGTGCCAGCAGGGGACTAGCGGGGGGTTACAATGAGCAGTTCTTC,CASRGLAGGYNEQFF
-,TRBJ2-7,TRBD2,TRBV5-1,TGCGCCAGCAGCTTCGGGAGGGCAGGGGTCTACGAGCAGTACTTC,CASSFGRAGVYEQYF
-,TRBJ1-1,-,TRBV29-1,TGCAGCGTTGGATCGGGCTCTCAAGCTTTCTTT,CSVGSGSQAFF
-,TRBJ2-2,TRBD2,TRBV6-5,TGTGCCAGCAGTCTCGGCGGGGGGAACACCGGGGAGCTGTTTTTT,CASSLGGGNTGELFF